These 26 T cell receptor beta chains were sequenced from one sample in a study of blood T cell repertoires in COVID-19. Some clones are missing from TCRdb's copy, which holds only in-frame ones; the method was immunoSEQ multiplex PCR. The sample lists about 180,000 clones; around 73% were seen once. The sample was PBMCs or T cells enriched from blood (not recorded which). These receptors were taken from a woman aged 45-65 years who had recovered from COVID-19.

The chain is built from TRBV5-5 and TRBJ1-2, with no clear D. This CDR3 comprises 14 residues. Trimming removed 0 bases at V and 0 bases at J, with 6 bases between. Germline assignment: CDR1 SGHKS and CDR2 YYEKEE (reference sequence). The CDR3 spells CASSLEPANYGYTF. DNA for the CDR3: TGTGCCAGCAGCTTGGAACCGGCTAACTATGGCTACACCTTC.

The V and J genes are TRBV11-2 and TRBJ2-7; TRBD2 matches at 9 bases. The CDR3 loop spans 15 amino acids. Germline assignment: CDR1 SGHAT and CDR2 FQNNGV. The J segment lost 2 bases and the V segment lost 1 base, leaving 3 bases of the junction unmatched. The DNA of the CDR3 is TGTGCCAGCAGCTTAGCGGGCGGGAGGGCCTACGAGCAGTACTTC. This codes for CASSLAGGRAYEQYF. Full variable domain (outside the CDR3, taken from reference TRBV11-2 and TRBJ2-7): EAGVAQSPRYKIIEKRQSVAFWCNPISGHATLYWYQQILGQGPKLLIQFQNNGVVDDSQLPKDRFSAERLKGVDSTLKIQPAKLEDSAVYLCASSLAGGRAYEQYFGPGTRLTVT.

This clone was found a few times. The rearrangement joins TRBV28 to TRBJ2-7; D is possibly TRBD1 (6 bases). CDR1 and CDR2 from the germline V gene are MDHEN and SYDVKM. V lost 1 base, J lost 4 bases, and 8 bases lay in between. CDR3 size: 13 residues. CDR3 sequence: CASSLLGQYEQYF. Here the CDR3 DNA reads TGTGCCAGCAGTTTATTAGGACAGTACGAGCAGTACTTC.

This chain links TRBV11-3 with TRBJ2-7; 15 bases agree with TRBD2. The CDR3 is made up of 16 amino acids. Germline V gene data show CDR1 as SGHNT and CDR2 as YENEEA. The V segment lost 6 bases and the J segment 4 bases; nucleotides outside the gene matches: 7. The DNA of the CDR3 is TGTGCCAGCAGTCCCGGGACTAGCGGGAGGTCGTACGAGCAGTACTTC. Translating it yields CASSPGTSGRSYEQYF.

This chain connects TRBV3-1 (or the pseudogene TRBV3-2) to TRBJ1-6; D remains ambiguous. Germline CDR1 LGHDT, CDR2 YNNKEL (reference sequence). Trimming took 1 base from V and 5 from J, leaving 9 bases between them. The CDR3 is made up of 15 amino acids. The CDR3, as DNA: TGTGCCAGCAGCCAAGGGGTGAGGCATAATTCACCCCTCCACTTT. This gives the protein CASSQGVRHNSPLHF.

The chain carries TRBV5-6 and TRBJ2-2; 8 positions match TRBD1. Trimming removed 4 bases from V and 1 base from J; junction bases left unmatched: 6. CDR3 length equals 16 residues. Germline CDR1 is SGHDT and CDR2 is YYEEEE. DNA of the CDR3: TGTGCCAGCAGCGCCCACAGGGGGGAGAACACCGGGGAGCTGTTTTTT. Its translation: CASSAHRGENTGELFF.

The J gene is TRBJ1-3, the V gene TRBV2; TRBD1 might be the D (6 bases). The CDR3 totals 16 residues. In germline, CDR1 is SNHLY, CDR2 FYNNEI. Trimming took 5 bases from V and 0 from J, leaving 14 bases between them. CDR3 sequence: CASSYGQPSSGNTIYF. For the CDR3, the DNA is TGTGCCAGCAGTTACGGACAGCCAAGCTCTGGAAACACCATATATTTT.

The rearrangement links TRBV30 to TRBJ2-1; 8 bases are a match to TRBD2. This CDR3 contains 15 residues. The germline V gene encodes CDR1 GTSNPN and CDR2 SVGIG (reference sequence). Trimming at V came to 4 bases and at J to 7 bases, leaving 12 bases not matched to a gene. The DNA for the CDR3 is TGTGCCTGGACCCCGAGGCTAGCGGGCGGTAATGAGCAGTTCTTC. Its protein product is CAWTPRLAGGNEQFF. Complete variable domain (other parts from reference TRBV30 and TRBJ2-1): SQTIHQWPATLVQPVGSPLSLECTVEGTSNPNLYWYRQAAGRGLQLLFYSVGIGQISSEVPQNLSASRPQDRQFILSSKKLLLSDSGFYLCAWTPRLAGGNEQFFGPGTRLTVL.

The V gene is TRBV27, the J gene TRBJ2-1, with a possible D match to TRBD2 (6 bases). Germline CDR1 and CDR2: MNHEY and SMNVEV (reference sequence). CDR3 length: 14 residues. Trimming left V 7 bases short and J 4 bases short, with 14 bases between. CDR3 residues: CASMSTSSYNEQFF. As DNA, the CDR3 is TGTGCCAGCATGTCAACTAGCAGTTACAATGAGCAGTTCTTC.

This clone was observed a few times. The chain links TRBV19 to TRBJ1-2, with D tentatively TRBD1 (6 bases). In germline, CDR1 is LNHDA, CDR2 SQIVND (reference sequence). Deletions cut 1 base from V and 3 bases from J, with 6 bases between. The CDR3 is made up of 13 amino acids. The CDR3 bases are TGTGCCAGTAGTATAGCAGGGGACTATGGCTACACCTTC. Protein sequence: CASSIAGDYGYTF.

The genes are TRBV5-8 and TRBJ1-1; D remains ambiguous. V lost 0 bases, J lost 1 base, and 13 bases lay in between. Germline V lookup: CDR1 SGHTS, CDR2 YDEGEE. This CDR3 contains 16 residues. Here the CDR3 reads CASSLVPDRGNTEAFF. DNA for the CDR3: TGTGCCAGCAGCTTGGTGCCTGATCGGGGGAACACTGAAGCTTTCTTT.

The table lists this clone with a count of one. The CDR3 reads CASSQEGRPKTQYF. The CDR3 DNA sequence: TGTGCCAGCAGCCAAGAGGGCCGTCCGAAGACCCAGTACTTC. This rearrangement joins TRBV3-1 (or the pseudogene TRBV3-2) to TRBJ2-5; no clear D gene. V lost 0 bases, J lost 6 bases, and 11 bases lay in between. The CDR3 extends over 14 amino acids. Germline loops: CDR1 LGHDT, CDR2 YNNKEL (reference sequence).

This clone was detected only once. V usage is TRBV11-2 and J usage is TRBJ2-5; D may be TRBD1 (5 bases). CDR3 size: 17 residues. CDR1 is SGHAT, CDR2 FQNNGV, per germline. V was cut by 7 bases and J by 3 bases, with 24 bases left in between. The CDR3 sequence: CASTPFRPMGREETQYF. The CDR3 nucleotides are TGTGCCAGCACCCCCTTCCGTCCCATGGGCAGGGAAGAGACCCAGTACTTC.

The chain links TRBV30 to TRBJ2-7; D is undetermined. The CDR3 totals 13 residues. The V end was cut by 2 bases, the J end by 2 bases, with 10 bases between. The germline V gene has CDR1 GTSNPN and CDR2 SVGIG (reference sequence). The CDR3 region is CAWSSQAAYEQYF. CDR3 DNA sequence: TGTGCCTGGAGTTCCCAGGCCGCCTACGAGCAGTACTTC. The variable domain in full, with the rest retrieved from reference TRBV30 and TRBJ2-7, is SQTIHQWPATLVQPVGSPLSLECTVEGTSNPNLYWYRQAAGRGLQLLFYSVGIGQISSEVPQNLSASRPQDRQFILSSKKLLLSDSGFYLCAWSSQAAYEQYFGPGTRLTVT.

This clone was counted a few times. The chain combines TRBV7-8 with TRBJ2-2; 9 bases fit TRBD2. This CDR3 contains 18 residues. The germline V gene has CDR1 SGHVS and CDR2 FQNEAQ. The V and J ends lost 0 bases and 3 bases, in that order; junction bases with no gene match: 8. CDR3 residues: CASSLALAGGLHTGELFF. Written as DNA, the CDR3 is TGTGCCAGCAGCTTAGCGTTGGCGGGAGGGTTGCACACCGGGGAGCTGTTTTTT.

V gene TRBV29-1 combines with J gene TRBJ1-1, with 10 bases fitting TRBD1. The CDR3 is made up of 13 amino acids. Per germline, CDR1 SQVTM and CDR2 ANQGSEA. V shed 3 bases, J shed 4 bases, and the junction held 2 bases outside the gene matches. The CDR3 sequence is CSVERTGGTEAFF. The CDR3 DNA is TGCAGCGTTGAGAGGACAGGGGGCACTGAAGCTTTCTTT.

The chain has TRBV12-5 and TRBJ2-5; TRBD2 aligns across 10 bases. The CDR3 totals 18 residues. With V trimmed by 5 bases and J by 4 bases, 16 bases remained unmatched. In germline, CDR1 is LGHNT, CDR2 FRNRAP. The CDR3 protein is CASGLTKREGPHRETQYF. In nucleotides, the CDR3 is TGTGCTAGTGGTCTCACCAAGCGGGAGGGCCCCCATCGAGAGACCCAGTACTTC. Using reference TRBV12-5 and TRBJ2-5 for the parts outside the CDR3, the full variable domain is DARVTQTPRHKVTEMGQEVTMRCQPILGHNTVFWYRQTMMQGLELLAYFRNRAPLDDSGMPKDRFSAEMPDATLATLKIQPSEPRDSAVYFCASGLTKREGPHRETQYFGPGTRLLVL.

This sequence joins TRBV19 and TRBJ1-5; D gene ambiguous. Per the germline V gene, CDR1 is LNHDA and CDR2 is SQIVND (reference sequence). Trimming took off 5 bases at V and 7 bases at J, with 12 bases between the two ends. This CDR3 region has 13 residues. CDR3 loop: CASSVEGGQPQHF. The DNA for the CDR3 is TGTGCCAGTAGTGTGGAGGGCGGGCAGCCCCAGCATTTT.

The V call is TRBV2, the J call TRBJ2-2, with D unclear. Trimming shortened V by 8 bases and J by 4 bases, and 11 bases separated the two germline ends. The length of the CDR3 is 13 residues. From germline, CDR1 is SNHLY and CDR2 FYNNEI. CDR3 sequence: CASRLLGTGELFF. As DNA, the CDR3 is TGTGCCAGCCGACTCTTAGGCACCGGGGAGCTGTTTTTT.

The chain has TRBV30 and TRBJ2-5, with 7 bases lining up with TRBD1. The CDR3 totals 14 residues. Germline V gives CDR1 GTSNPN, CDR2 SVGIG (reference sequence). V gave up 3 bases and J gave up 4 bases; unmatched junction bases: 8. The CDR3 region has the DNA TGTGCCTGGAGACCTTGGACAGGTGGAGAGACCCAGTACTTC. It yields the protein CAWRPWTGGETQYF.

The chain recombines TRBV30 with TRBJ2-7, with 13 positions matching TRBD2. The CDR3 sequence is 17 residues long. Germline V gene sequence: CDR1 GTSNPN, CDR2 SVGIG (reference sequence). V dropped 2 bases and J dropped 4; count of bases not matched to a gene: 11. DNA of the CDR3: TGTGCCTGGAGTCCAAATCTCGGGACTAGCGGGACGTACGAGCAGTACTTC. Protein product: CAWSPNLGTSGTYEQYF. Looking up the rest from reference TRBV30 and TRBJ2-7 gives the full variable domain: SQTIHQWPATLVQPVGSPLSLECTVEGTSNPNLYWYRQAAGRGLQLLFYSVGIGQISSEVPQNLSASRPQDRQFILSSKKLLLSDSGFYLCAWSPNLGTSGTYEQYFGPGTRLTVT.

This clone was observed a handful of times. This sequence joins TRBV7-3 and TRBJ2-1; D is ambiguous. CDR1 and CDR2 (germline): SGHTA, FQGTGA. This CDR3 contains 11 residues. Trimming took off 6 bases at V and 5 bases at J, with 5 bases between the two ends. Here the CDR3 DNA reads TGTGCCAGCAGTCAAAACAATGAGCAGTTCTTC. Translated: CASSQNNEQFF.

The table lists this clone with a few counts. The chain is built from TRBV2 and TRBJ2-2; no clear D gene. Trimming shortened V by 6 bases and J by 5 bases, and 10 bases separated the two germline ends. Germline values: CDR1 SNHLY, CDR2 FYNNEI. The CDR3 sequence is 13 residues long. CDR3 in amino acids: CASSLRSTGELFF. The CDR3 DNA reads TGTGCCAGCAGCCTACGGTCAACCGGGGAGCTGTTTTTT. Complete variable domain (other parts from reference TRBV2 and TRBJ2-2): EPEVTQTPSHQVTQMGQEVILRCVPISNHLYFYWYRQILGQKVEFLVSFYNNEISEKSEIFDDQFSVERPDGSNFTLKIRSTKLEDSAMYFCASSLRSTGELFFGEGSRLTVL.

This clone was seen only once. The V gene is TRBV28, the J gene TRBJ1-2; 10 bases fit TRBD1. V gave up 8 bases and J gave up 4 bases; unmatched junction bases: 10. CDR1 and CDR2 (germline): MDHEN, SYDVKM. This CDR3 comprises 15 residues. The CDR3: CASGQGVAGGYGYTF. CDR3 DNA: TGTGCCAGCGGACAGGGGGTGGCCGGGGGCTATGGCTACACCTTC.

A remark on this clone: Other DNA sequences in the sample encode the same CDR3. This rearrangement joins TRBV29-1 to TRBJ2-5, with a weak D call TRBD2 (6 bases). V was trimmed by 4 bases and J by 5 bases, leaving 14 bases between them. The CDR3 spans 13 residues. Germline V gives CDR1 SQVTM, CDR2 ANQGSEA. The CDR3 DNA reads as TGCAGCGTTGTCGGGGGAGTAGGTGAGACCCAGTACTTC. Its protein product is CSVVGGVGETQYF.

V gene TRBV5-8 combines with J gene TRBJ1-1; 11 nucleotides align to TRBD1. J lost 6 bases, V lost 2 bases, and 6 bases had no gene match. The CDR3 runs to 15 residues. Germline CDR1 and CDR2: SGHTS and YDEGEE. The CDR3 region has the DNA TGTGCCAGCAGCTTTGGACAGGGGGCTGACGCTGAAGCTTTCTTT. It translates to CASSFGQGADAEAFF.